This T cell receptor (beta chain) emerged from a study of Ad26.COV2.S vaccination and SARS-CoV-2 variants. In the study overall: The vaccine Ad26.COV2.S was put into the muscle once, or twice with 56 days between.

Trimming took off 2 bases at V and 8 bases at J, with 16 bases between the two ends. This CDR3 comprises 15 residues. Germline CDR1 reads SGHTA; CDR2 reads FQGNSA. Treatment specified: around 19 received Ad26.COV2.S at low or high dose, single or two shots; about 5 received placebo; per-sample allocation not given. The investigators took samples on day 63 after the first vaccine or placebo injection. Only in-frame clones appear in the TCRdb table, and some are missing; sequencing was by immunoSEQ multiplex PCR. The sample contains 350,000 to 500,000 clones, roughly 90% of which appear only once. The sequencing here drew on peripheral blood, taken in a trial of Ad26.COV2.S vaccine versus placebo. This sequence was found in a person aged 18 to 65 who received the Ad26.COV2.S COVID-19 vaccine or a placebo. This chain links TRBV7-2 with TRBJ2-1, with TRBD2 as a possible D gene (5 bases). CDR3 nucleotides: TGTGCCAGCAGCTTACATGGCGGGCGTCTTGATGAGCAGTTCTTC. Its protein is CASSLHGGRLDEQFF.